Sequencing of this T cell receptor beta chain was carried out in a study of cytomegalovirus exposure and HLA in healthy donors. This clone has just a few counts. The PCR made use of 60 Vbeta and 13 Jbeta primers. Clones were read by immunoSEQ multiplex PCR, and TCRdb kept only the in-frame ones, dropping some. The sample records 130,000 to 150,000 clones, 60% to 85% being singletons. Germline V lookup: CDR1 MDHEN, CDR2 SYDVKM. The CDR3 runs 16 residues. The chain couples TRBV28 to TRBJ2-5, with 12 bases lining up with TRBD2. The DNA end is a closer match to TRBJ2-7, so the J assignment may be wrong. The source is a man between 35 and 55 years old in good health and CMV-seropositive. What was sequenced was PBMCs. CDR3 amino acids: CASSQFRTSGNYEQYF. Written as DNA, the CDR3 is TGTGCCAGCAGCCAATTCCGGACTAGCGGGAACTACGAGCAGTACTTC.